This T cell receptor beta chain was captured in a study of T cell responses to AZD1222 COVID-19 vaccine. Looking at the study overall: Doses given second, at about 4 or about 12 weeks, were pooled.

Germline lookup yields CDR1 KGHSH and CDR2 LQKENI. V gave up 5 bases and J gave up 3 bases; unmatched junction bases: 6. The CDR3 contains 15 residues. Generated by immunoSEQ multiplex PCR, the TCRdb table keeps only in-frame clones and is missing some. The sample holds 95,000 to 150,000 clones, less than 90% seen once. Findings of the study overall: Donors, mostly white British, included more females; clonal diversity was possibly underestimated. Spike regions recognized by vaccine-associated CD4 TCRs spanned the protein, led by 160-218 and 743-854.

Remarks on this clone: What it binds is not known.

This chain links TRBV18 with TRBJ2-1, with 8 bases that match TRBD2. The receptor was isolated from an adult in good health. The starting material was peripheral blood, obtained on day 0 of AZD1222 vaccination. As DNA, the CDR3 is TGTGCCAGCTCATCCACTAGCGGAAGCTACAATGAGCAGTTCTTC. Its translation: CASSSTSGSYNEQFF.